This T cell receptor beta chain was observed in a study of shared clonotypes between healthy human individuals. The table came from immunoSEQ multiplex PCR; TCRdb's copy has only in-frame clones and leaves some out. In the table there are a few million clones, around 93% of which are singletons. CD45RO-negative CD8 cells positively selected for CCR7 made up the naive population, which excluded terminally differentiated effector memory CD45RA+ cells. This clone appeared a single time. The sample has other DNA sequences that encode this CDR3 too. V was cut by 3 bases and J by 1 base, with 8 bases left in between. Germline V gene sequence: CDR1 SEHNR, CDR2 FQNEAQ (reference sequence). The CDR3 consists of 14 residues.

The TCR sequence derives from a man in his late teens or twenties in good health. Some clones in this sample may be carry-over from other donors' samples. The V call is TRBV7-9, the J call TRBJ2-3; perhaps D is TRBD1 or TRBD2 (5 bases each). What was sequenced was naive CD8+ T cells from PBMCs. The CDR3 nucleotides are TGTGCCAGCAGCTTGGGACGGGGCACAGATACGCAGTATTTT. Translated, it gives CASSLGRGTDTQYF.